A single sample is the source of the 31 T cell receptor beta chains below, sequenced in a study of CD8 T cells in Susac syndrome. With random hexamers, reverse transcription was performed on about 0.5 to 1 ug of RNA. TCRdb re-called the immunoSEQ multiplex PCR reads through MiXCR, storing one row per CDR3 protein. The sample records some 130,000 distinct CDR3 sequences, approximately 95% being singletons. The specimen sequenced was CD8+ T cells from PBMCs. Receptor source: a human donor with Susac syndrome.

The CDR3 loop reads CSVEGDSLDDEQYF. CDR3 DNA: TGCAGCGTTGAAGGGGACTCACTGGACGACGAGCAGTACTTC. The V and J genes are TRBV29-1 and TRBJ2-7; a weak D match, TRBD2 (6 bases). CDR1 SQVTM and CDR2 ANQGSEA come from the germline V gene. The CDR3 has 14 residues. Trimming left V 1 base short and J 5 bases short, with 15 bases between.

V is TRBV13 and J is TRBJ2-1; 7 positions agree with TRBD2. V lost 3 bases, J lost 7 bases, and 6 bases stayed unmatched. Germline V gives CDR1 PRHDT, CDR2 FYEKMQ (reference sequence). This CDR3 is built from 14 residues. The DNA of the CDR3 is TGTGCCAGCAGCTTGTCACTAGCGTTGAATGAGCAGTTCTTC. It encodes CASSLSLALNEQFF.

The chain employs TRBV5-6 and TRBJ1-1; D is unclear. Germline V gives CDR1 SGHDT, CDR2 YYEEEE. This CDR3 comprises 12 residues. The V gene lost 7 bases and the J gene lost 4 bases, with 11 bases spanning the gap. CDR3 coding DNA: TGTGCCAGCTCGGTCTCGGGCACTGAAGCTTTCTTT. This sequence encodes CASSVSGTEAFF.

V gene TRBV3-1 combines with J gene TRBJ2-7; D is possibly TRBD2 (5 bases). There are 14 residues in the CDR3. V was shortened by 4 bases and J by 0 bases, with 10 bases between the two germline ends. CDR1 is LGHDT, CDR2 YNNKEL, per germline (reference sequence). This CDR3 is CASSPGLSSYEQYF. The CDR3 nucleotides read TGTGCCAGCAGCCCCGGACTGAGCTCCTACGAGCAGTACTTC.

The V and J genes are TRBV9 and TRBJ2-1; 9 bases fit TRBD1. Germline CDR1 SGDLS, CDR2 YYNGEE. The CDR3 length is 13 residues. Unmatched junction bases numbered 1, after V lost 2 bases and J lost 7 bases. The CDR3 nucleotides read TGTGCCAGCAGCGTCGACAGGGGGAATGAGCAGTTCTTC. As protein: CASSVDRGNEQFF. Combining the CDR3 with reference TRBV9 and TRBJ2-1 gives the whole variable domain DSGVTQTPKHLITATGQRVTLRCSPRSGDLSVYWYQQSLDQGLQFLIQYYNGEERAKGNILERFSAQQFPDLHSELNLSSLELGDSALYFCASSVDRGNEQFFGPGTRLTVL.

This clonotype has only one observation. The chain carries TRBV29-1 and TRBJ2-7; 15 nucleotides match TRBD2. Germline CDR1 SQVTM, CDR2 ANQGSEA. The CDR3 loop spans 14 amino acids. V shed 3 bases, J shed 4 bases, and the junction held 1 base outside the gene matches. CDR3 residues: CSVEGLAGGYEQYF. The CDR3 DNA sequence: TGCAGCGTTGAGGGACTAGCGGGAGGTTACGAGCAGTACTTC.

The CDR3 spells CASSQEGQILDTQYF. CDR3 DNA sequence: TGCGCCAGCAGCCAAGAGGGCCAGATTTTAGATACGCAGTATTTT. This rearrangement joins TRBV4-1 to TRBJ2-3; D gene uncertain. This CDR3 region has 15 residues. V was shortened by 0 bases and J by 5 bases, with 12 bases between the two germline ends. From germline, CDR1 is MGHRA and CDR2 YSYEKL.

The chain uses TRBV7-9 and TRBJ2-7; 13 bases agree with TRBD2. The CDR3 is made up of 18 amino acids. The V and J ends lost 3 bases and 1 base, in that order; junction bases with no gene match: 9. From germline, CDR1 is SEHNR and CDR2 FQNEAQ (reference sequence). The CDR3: CASSFSGLAGEGSYEQYF. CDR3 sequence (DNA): TGTGCCAGCAGCTTTAGCGGACTAGCGGGAGAGGGATCCTACGAGCAGTACTTC.

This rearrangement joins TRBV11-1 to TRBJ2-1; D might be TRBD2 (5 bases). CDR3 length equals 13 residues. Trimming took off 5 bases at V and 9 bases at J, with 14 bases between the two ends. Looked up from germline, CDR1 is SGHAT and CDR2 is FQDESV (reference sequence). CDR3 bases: TGTGCCAGCAGCCCGGTAGCAGAGGGTGAGCAGTTCTTC. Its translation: CASSPVAEGEQFF.

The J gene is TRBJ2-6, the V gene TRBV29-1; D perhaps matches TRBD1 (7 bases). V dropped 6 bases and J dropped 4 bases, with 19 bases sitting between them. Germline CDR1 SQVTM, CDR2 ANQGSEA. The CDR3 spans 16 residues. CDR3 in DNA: TGCAGCGTAGGCCGAACAGGGGAGGCCGGGGCCAACGTCCTGACTTTC. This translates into CSVGRTGEAGANVLTF.

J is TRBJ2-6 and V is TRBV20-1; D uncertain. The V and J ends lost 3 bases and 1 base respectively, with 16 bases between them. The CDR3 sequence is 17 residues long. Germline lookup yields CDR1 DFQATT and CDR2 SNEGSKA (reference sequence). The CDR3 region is CSASNQDSLSGANVLTF. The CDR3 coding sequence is TGCAGTGCTAGTAACCAAGACTCGTTGTCTGGGGCCAACGTCCTGACTTTC.

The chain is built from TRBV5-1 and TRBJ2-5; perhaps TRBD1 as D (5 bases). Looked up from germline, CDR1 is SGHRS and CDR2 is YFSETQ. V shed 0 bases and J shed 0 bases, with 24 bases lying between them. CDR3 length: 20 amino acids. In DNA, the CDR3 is TGCGCCAGCAGCTTGGCCGCCCTAGACAGACCGGGCGCTTACCAAGAGACCCAGTACTTC. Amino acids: CASSLAALDRPGAYQETQYF.

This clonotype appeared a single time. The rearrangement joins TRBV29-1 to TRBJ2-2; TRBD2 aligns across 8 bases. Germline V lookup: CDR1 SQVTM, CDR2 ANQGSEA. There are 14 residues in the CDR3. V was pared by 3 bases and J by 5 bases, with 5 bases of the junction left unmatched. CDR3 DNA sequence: TGCAGCGTTGATCGGGGGGGGCGAACCGGGGAGCTGTTTTTT. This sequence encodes CSVDRGGRTGELFF.

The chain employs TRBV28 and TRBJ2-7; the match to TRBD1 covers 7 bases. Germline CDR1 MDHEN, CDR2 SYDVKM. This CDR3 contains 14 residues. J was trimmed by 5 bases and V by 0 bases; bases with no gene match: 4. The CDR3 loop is CASSLWIGGHEQYF. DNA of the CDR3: TGTGCCAGCAGTTTATGGATAGGGGGCCACGAGCAGTACTTC.

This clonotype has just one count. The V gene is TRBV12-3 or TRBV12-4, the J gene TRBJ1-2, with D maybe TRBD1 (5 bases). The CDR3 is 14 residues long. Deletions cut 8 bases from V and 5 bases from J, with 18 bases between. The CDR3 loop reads CASAQDGIFYGYTF. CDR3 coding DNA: TGTGCCAGCGCACAGGACGGAATCTTTTATGGCTACACCTTC.

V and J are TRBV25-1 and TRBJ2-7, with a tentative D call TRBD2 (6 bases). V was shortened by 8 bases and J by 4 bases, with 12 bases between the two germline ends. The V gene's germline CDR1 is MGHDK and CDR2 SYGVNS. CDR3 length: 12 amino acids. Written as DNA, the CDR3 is TGTGCCAGCGTCGATCGGGGGTACGAGCAGTACTTC. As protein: CASVDRGYEQYF.

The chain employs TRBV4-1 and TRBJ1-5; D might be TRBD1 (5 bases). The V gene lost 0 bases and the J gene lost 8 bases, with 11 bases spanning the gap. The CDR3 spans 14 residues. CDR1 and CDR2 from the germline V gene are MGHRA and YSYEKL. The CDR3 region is CASSQDTGPEPQHF. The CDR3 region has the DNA TGCGCCAGCAGCCAAGATACAGGCCCTGAGCCCCAGCATTTT.

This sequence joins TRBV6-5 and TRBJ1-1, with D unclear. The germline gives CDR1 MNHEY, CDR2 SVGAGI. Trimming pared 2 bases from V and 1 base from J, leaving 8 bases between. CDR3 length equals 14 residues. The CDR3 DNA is TGTGCCAGCAGTTACGGTGAGACGAACACTGAAGCTTTCTTT. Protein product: CASSYGETNTEAFF.

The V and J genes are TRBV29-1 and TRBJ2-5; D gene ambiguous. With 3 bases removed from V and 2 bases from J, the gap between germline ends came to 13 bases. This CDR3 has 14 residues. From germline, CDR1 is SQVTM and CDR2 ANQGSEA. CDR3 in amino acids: CSVEVRGTQETQYF. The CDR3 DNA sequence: TGCAGCGTTGAGGTGAGAGGCACTCAAGAGACCCAGTACTTC.

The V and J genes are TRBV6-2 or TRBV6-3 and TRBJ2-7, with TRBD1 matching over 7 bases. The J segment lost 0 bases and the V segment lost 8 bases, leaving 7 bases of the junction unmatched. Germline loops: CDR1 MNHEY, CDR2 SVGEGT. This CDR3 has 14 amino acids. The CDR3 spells CASEEQGYSYEQYF. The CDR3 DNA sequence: TGTGCCAGCGAGGAACAGGGGTACTCCTACGAGCAGTACTTC.

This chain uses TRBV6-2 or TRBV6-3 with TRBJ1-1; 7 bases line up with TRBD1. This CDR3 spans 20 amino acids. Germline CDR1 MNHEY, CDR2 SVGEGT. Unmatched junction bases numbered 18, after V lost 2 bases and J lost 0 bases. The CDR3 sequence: CASSYLPPGQSMRVNTEAFF. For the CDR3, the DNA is TGTGCCAGCAGTTACCTACCTCCGGGACAGAGTATGAGGGTGAACACTGAAGCTTTCTTT.

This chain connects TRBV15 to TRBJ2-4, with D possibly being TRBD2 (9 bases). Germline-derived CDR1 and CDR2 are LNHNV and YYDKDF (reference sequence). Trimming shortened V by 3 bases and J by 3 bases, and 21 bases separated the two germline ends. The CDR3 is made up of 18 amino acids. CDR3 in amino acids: CATSRPQGGGRGKNIQYF. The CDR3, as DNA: TGTGCCACCAGCAGGCCACAGGGGGGCGGGAGGGGCAAAAACATTCAGTACTTC. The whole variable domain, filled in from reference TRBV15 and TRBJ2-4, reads DAMVIQNPRYQVTQFGKPVTLSCSQTLNHNVMYWYQQKSSQAPKLLFHYYDKDFNNEADTPDNFQSRRPNTSFCFLDIRSPGLGDTAMYLCATSRPQGGGRGKNIQYFGAGTRLSVL.

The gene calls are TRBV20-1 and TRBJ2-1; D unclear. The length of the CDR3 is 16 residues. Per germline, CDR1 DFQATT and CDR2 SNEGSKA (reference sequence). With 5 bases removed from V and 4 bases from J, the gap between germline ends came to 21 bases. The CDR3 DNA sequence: TGCAGTGCTCCAGGTCGAGGTGAGAGAAGATACAATGAGCAGTTCTTC. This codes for CSAPGRGERRYNEQFF.

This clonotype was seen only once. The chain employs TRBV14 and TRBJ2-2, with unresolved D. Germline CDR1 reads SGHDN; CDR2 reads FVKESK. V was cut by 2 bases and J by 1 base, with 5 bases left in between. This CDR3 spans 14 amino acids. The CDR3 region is CASSQWRNTGELFF. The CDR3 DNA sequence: TGTGCCAGCAGCCAATGGAGGAACACCGGGGAGCTGTTTTTT.

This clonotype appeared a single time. The chain's CDR3 is CASSQEGTGAYGYTF. CDR3 nucleotides: TGCGCCAGCAGCCAAGAAGGAACAGGGGCGTATGGCTACACCTTC. V is TRBV4-1 and J is TRBJ1-2; 7 positions agree with TRBD1. The CDR3 consists of 15 residues. Germline values: CDR1 MGHRA, CDR2 YSYEKL. V shed 0 bases and J 5 bases; nucleotides not matched to a gene: 6.

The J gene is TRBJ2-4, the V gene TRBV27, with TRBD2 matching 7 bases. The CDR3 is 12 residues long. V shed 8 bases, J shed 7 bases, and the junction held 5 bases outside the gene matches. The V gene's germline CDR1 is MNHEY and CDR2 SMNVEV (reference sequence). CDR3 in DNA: TGTGCCAGCGCTCCCGGGGGGAACATTCAGTACTTC. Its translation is CASAPGGNIQYF.

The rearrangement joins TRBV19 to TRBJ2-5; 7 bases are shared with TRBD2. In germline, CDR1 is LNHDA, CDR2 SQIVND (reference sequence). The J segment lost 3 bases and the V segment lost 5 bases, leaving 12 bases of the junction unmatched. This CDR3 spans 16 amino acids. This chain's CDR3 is CASSPADGGREETQYF. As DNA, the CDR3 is TGTGCCAGTAGTCCCGCCGACGGCGGGAGAGAAGAGACCCAGTACTTC.

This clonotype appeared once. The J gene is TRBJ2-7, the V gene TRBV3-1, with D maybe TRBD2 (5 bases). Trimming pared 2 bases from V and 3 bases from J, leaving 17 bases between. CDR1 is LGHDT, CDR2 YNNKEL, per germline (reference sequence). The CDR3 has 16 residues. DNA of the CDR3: TGTGCCAGCAGCCAAACAGACGAGGAGGTGGGCTACGAGCAGTACTTC. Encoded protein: CASSQTDEEVGYEQYF.

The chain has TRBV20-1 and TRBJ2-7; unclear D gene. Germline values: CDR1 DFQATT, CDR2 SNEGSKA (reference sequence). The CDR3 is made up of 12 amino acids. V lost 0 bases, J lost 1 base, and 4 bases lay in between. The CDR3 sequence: CSAREISYEQYF. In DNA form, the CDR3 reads TGCAGTGCTAGAGAGATTTCCTACGAGCAGTACTTC.

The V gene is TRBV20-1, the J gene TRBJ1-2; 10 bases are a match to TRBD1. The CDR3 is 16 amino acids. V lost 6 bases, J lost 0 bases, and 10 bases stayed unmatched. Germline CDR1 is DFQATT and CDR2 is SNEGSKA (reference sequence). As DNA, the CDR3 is TGCAGTGCACCTGGGACAGGGGAAAGAGCTAACTATGGCTACACCTTC. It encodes CSAPGTGERANYGYTF.

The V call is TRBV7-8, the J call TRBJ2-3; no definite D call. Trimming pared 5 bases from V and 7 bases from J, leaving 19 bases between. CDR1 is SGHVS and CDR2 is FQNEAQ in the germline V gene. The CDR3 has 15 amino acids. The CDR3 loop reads CASSVPVPTPYTQYF. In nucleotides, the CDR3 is TGTGCCAGCAGCGTCCCGGTCCCCACCCCATATACGCAGTATTTT.